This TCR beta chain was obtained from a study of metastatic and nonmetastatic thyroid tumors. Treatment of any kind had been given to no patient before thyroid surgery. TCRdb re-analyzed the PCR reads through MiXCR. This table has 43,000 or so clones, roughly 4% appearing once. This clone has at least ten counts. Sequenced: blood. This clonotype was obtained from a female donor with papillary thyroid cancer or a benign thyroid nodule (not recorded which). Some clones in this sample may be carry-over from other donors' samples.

The CDR3 region has the DNA TGCAGCGTCAACGCAGGGGTAGGGGACTACAATGAGCAGTTCTTC. Amino acid sequence: CSVNAGVGDYNEQFF. The chain recombines TRBV29-1 with TRBJ2-1, with a weak D call TRBD1 (6 bases). CDR1 is SQVTM, CDR2 ANQGSEA, per germline. Trimming pared 6 bases from V and 3 bases from J, leaving 18 bases between. CDR3 size: 15 residues.